The 25 T cell receptor beta chains given below trace back to one sample, sequenced in a study of T cells in Graves' hyperthyroidism and ophthalmopathy. Amplified TCR beta CDR3 regions derived from RNA transcripts. Carried out on the TCR CDR3, a first-round RT-PCR used the HTBI primer set. Each CDR3 protein gets one entry after TCRdb re-called the multiplex PCR reads with MiXCR. The sample yields 800,000 or so distinct CDR3 sequences, 35% to 40% seen once. Sequenced input: blood. These receptors were taken from a man younger than 35 with Graves' hyperthyroidism.

This clonotype has at least ten counts. V usage is TRBV7-8 and J usage is TRBJ2-5, with unresolved D. The V end was cut by 6 bases, the J end by 5 bases, with 13 bases between. The CDR3 runs 13 residues. From germline, CDR1 is SGHVS and CDR2 FQNEAQ. The CDR3 loop reads CASRPGPQETQYF. The CDR3 DNA reads as TGTGCCAGCAGACCGGGCCCTCAGGAGACCCAGTACTTC.

As to this clonotype: An end of the junction differs from the germline gene, which may be a read error. This chain connects TRBV10-3 to TRBJ2-7; D possibly matches TRBD1 or TRBD2 (5 bases each). Germline-derived CDR1 and CDR2 are ENHRY and SYGVKD. The CDR3 covers 14 residues. In DNA, the CDR3 is TGTACCATCAGCACATCGGGGACGGGCTACGAGCAGTACTTC. It codes for CTISTSGTGYEQYF.

This clonotype was counted many times. CDR3 sequence reads: CASSDSAGWNTEAFF. The DNA for the CDR3 is TGTGCCAGCAGTGACTCGGCAGGCTGGAACACTGAAGCTTTCTTT. V and J are TRBV2 and TRBJ1-1; no clear D. The CDR3 is 15 residues long. The germline V gene has CDR1 SNHLY and CDR2 FYNNEI. The germline V and J ends were trimmed by 3 bases and 1 base, with 12 bases remaining between them.

The CDR3 loop reads CASSFSSTNTGELFF. CDR3 nucleotide sequence: TGCGCCAGCAGCTTTAGTAGCACGAACACCGGGGAGCTGTTTTTT. This rearrangement joins TRBV5-1 to TRBJ2-2; D uncertain. The CDR3 is made up of 15 amino acids. CDR1 and CDR2 from the germline V gene are SGHRS and YFSETQ. V gave up 2 bases and J gave up 0 bases, with 8 bases separating them.

This chain links TRBV4-3 with TRBJ2-7, with 9 nucleotides matching TRBD2. Germline assignment: CDR1 LGHNA and CDR2 YSLEER. CDR3 size: 15 residues. The ends lost 1 base at V and 7 bases at J; junction bases unmatched: 8. CDR3 protein: CASSQVSGRGLEQYF. In DNA form, the CDR3 reads TGCGCCAGCAGCCAAGTTAGCGGGAGAGGGCTGGAGCAGTACTTC.

The gene calls are TRBV6-6 and TRBJ2-5; 8 nucleotides line up with TRBD2. The CDR3 totals 17 residues. V trimming: 5 bases; J trimming: 2 bases; junction bases outside the gene matches: 13. In germline, CDR1 is MNHNY, CDR2 SVGAGI (reference sequence). In nucleotides, the CDR3 is TGTGCCAGCAGTCTCTTGTACCCGAGCGGGGGTCAAGAGACCCAGTACTTC. It encodes CASSLLYPSGGQETQYF.

This clonotype was recorded many times. The chain couples TRBV29-1 to TRBJ2-5; D is unresolved. There are 17 residues in the CDR3. V gave up 1 base and J gave up 2 bases, with 20 bases separating them. Germline-derived CDR1 and CDR2 are SQVTM and ANQGSEA. CDR3 residues: CSVEVSGSMRPQETQYF. The CDR3 DNA follows: TGCAGCGTTGAAGTGTCAGGCTCTATGCGTCCGCAAGAGACCCAGTACTTC.

This clonotype came up many times. The V gene is TRBV10-3, the J gene TRBJ2-2; D may be TRBD2 (6 bases). Germline CDR1 and CDR2: ENHRY and SYGVKD. CDR3 length: 14 residues. The V and J ends lost 3 bases and 9 bases respectively, with 14 bases between them. CDR3 DNA sequence: TGTGCCATCAGTGAAGGGACTGTGCGCCGGGAGCTGTTTTTT. This encodes CAISEGTVRRELFF.

This clonotype has more than one count but fewer than ten. The V call is TRBV6-6, the J call TRBJ1-2; 7 bases agree with TRBD1. This CDR3 is 13 amino acids long. Germline V gives CDR1 MNHNY, CDR2 SVGAGI (reference sequence). With 6 bases clipped from V and 4 bases from J, the junction kept 5 bases outside the gene matches. CDR3 amino acids: CASRQGFAYGYTF. The CDR3 nucleotides are TGTGCCAGCAGACAGGGGTTCGCCTATGGCTACACCTTC.

Ten or more counts support this clonotype. The V and J genes are TRBV2 and TRBJ2-2; TRBD2 matches at 13 bases. The CDR3 has 15 amino acids. Germline CDR1 is SNHLY and CDR2 is FYNNEI. J was trimmed by 6 bases and V by 5 bases; bases with no gene match: 3. The CDR3 loop reads CASSFGTSGAGELFF. In DNA, the CDR3 is TGTGCCAGCAGTTTTGGGACTAGCGGGGCCGGGGAGCTGTTTTTT.

J is TRBJ1-2 and V is TRBV14, with D maybe TRBD1 (5 bases). There are 15 residues in the CDR3. The germline V and J ends were trimmed by 3 bases and 4 bases, with 15 bases remaining between them. The germline V gene encodes CDR1 SGHDN and CDR2 FVKESK. The CDR3 region is CASSHSTGGSYGYTF. CDR3 DNA sequence: TGTGCCAGCAGCCATTCAACAGGAGGAAGCTATGGCTACACCTTC. Full variable domain (outside the CDR3, taken from reference TRBV14 and TRBJ1-2): EAGVTQFPSHSVIEKGQTVTLRCDPISGHDNLYWYRRVMGKEIKFLLHFVKESKQDESGMPNNRFLAERTGGTYSTLKVQPAELEDSGVYFCASSHSTGGSYGYTFGSGTRLTVV.

J is TRBJ1-2 and V is TRBV2; D might be TRBD1 (6 bases). The CDR3 sequence is 10 residues long. V was clipped by 8 bases and J by 12 bases, with 13 bases between them. Germline CDR1 SNHLY, CDR2 FYNNEI. CDR3 sequence (DNA): TGTGCCAGCCGGAGGCAGGGGAACACCTTC. This translates into CASRRQGNTF.

This clonotype was seen a few times. The chain combines TRBV19 with TRBJ2-7, with D perhaps TRBD1 or TRBD2 (5 bases each). CDR3 length: 15 residues. Germline CDR1 and CDR2: LNHDA and SQIVND (reference sequence). Trimming left V 3 bases short and J 0 bases short, with 12 bases between. The CDR3 spells CASSIFWGTSYEQYF. In nucleotides, the CDR3 is TGTGCCAGTAGTATTTTCTGGGGGACCTCCTACGAGCAGTACTTC.

This clonotype was recorded a few times. The V call is TRBV12-3 or TRBV12-4, the J call TRBJ1-3, with D possibly being TRBD1 (5 bases). The CDR3 totals 14 residues. Trimming stripped 3 bases from V and 3 bases from J, with 9 bases between. The CDR3 region has the DNA TGTGCCAGCAGTTTCGGGGGAATTGGAAACACCATATATTTT. Residues: CASSFGGIGNTIYF.

This clonotype has more than one count but fewer than ten. The chain links TRBV5-1 to TRBJ2-7; D remains ambiguous. Germline lookup yields CDR1 SGHRS and CDR2 YFSETQ. The length of the CDR3 is 14 residues. V was cut by 3 bases and J by 1 base, with 11 bases left in between. CDR3 nucleotide sequence: TGCGCCAGCAGCTCTGGTAGGATATCCTACGAGCAGTACTTC. This encodes CASSSGRISYEQYF.

With regard to this clonotype: The junction departs from the called germline gene at one end, perhaps through a read error. CDR3 nucleotide sequence: TGTACCAGCAGCGTGGGAGGGGATGGGTATCAGCCCCAGCATTTT. This codes for CTSSVGGDGYQPQHF. The V call is TRBV9, the J call TRBJ1-5; perhaps TRBD1 as D (5 bases). Germline-derived CDR1 and CDR2 are SGDLS and YYNGEE. The CDR3 runs 15 residues.

The chain joins TRBV12-3 or TRBV12-4 to TRBJ1-3, with D unresolved. The CDR3 totals 14 residues. Between the trimmed V and J ends, which lost 3 bases and 3 bases, there was a span of 9 bases. The DNA of the CDR3 is TGTGCCAGCAGTTTCGGTGCTAGTGGAAACACCATATATTTT. This sequence encodes CASSFGASGNTIYF.

This clonotype has a count of ten or more. V and J are TRBV29-1 and TRBJ1-1; possible D gene TRBD1, 5 bases. The germline V and J ends were trimmed by 0 bases and 10 bases, with 15 bases remaining between them. Germline CDR1 is SQVTM and CDR2 is ANQGSEA. This CDR3 is 13 amino acids long. CDR3 nucleotide sequence: TGCAGCGTTGAAGATAGGGGCAGTTCTTTAGCTTTCTTT. Amino acid sequence: CSVEDRGSSLAFF.

The V call is TRBV10-3, the J call TRBJ1-5; 7 bases align to TRBD1. The V segment lost 6 bases and the J segment 6 bases; nucleotides outside the gene matches: 5. This CDR3 contains 13 residues. Germline V gives CDR1 ENHRY, CDR2 SYGVKD. The CDR3 protein is CAIRPQGGQPQHF. In DNA, the CDR3 is TGTGCCATCAGGCCCCAGGGGGGTCAGCCCCAGCATTTT.

This clonotype has ten or more counts. The chain uses TRBV7-6 and TRBJ2-5; TRBD1 is a possible D gene (5 bases). The CDR3 consists of 14 residues. Germline loops: CDR1 SGHVS, CDR2 FNYEAQ. Trimming pared 4 bases from V and 5 bases from J, leaving 14 bases between. The CDR3 nucleotides are TGTGCCAGCAGCTCCCTTGACAGACGGGAGACCCAGTACTTC. Protein: CASSSLDRRETQYF.

Points on this clonotype: This sequence may be a read error, since a much larger clone differs from it by one base. The CDR3 ends on some other residue instead of the conserved phenylalanine or tryptophan, so this is likely a read error. The V call is TRBV2, the J call TRBJ2-7; no reliable D call. CDR3 length: 13 residues. V lost 9 bases and J 0 bases, leaving 12 bases between the germline ends. CDR1 is SNHLY and CDR2 is FYNNEI in the germline V gene. CDR3 nucleotides: TGTGCCAGACAGTCCCCGGGCTCCTACGAGCAGTACCTC. Protein product: CARQSPGSYEQYL.

This clonotype was counted a few times. The chain uses TRBV7-9 and TRBJ1-2; TRBD1 might be the D (5 bases). Per germline, CDR1 SEHNR and CDR2 FQNEAQ (reference sequence). Trimming removed 5 bases from V and 2 bases from J, with 12 bases in between. This CDR3 has 14 amino acids. CDR3: CASSQGTENYGYTF. CDR3 DNA sequence: TGTGCCAGCAGCCAAGGGACTGAGAACTATGGCTACACCTTC.

Concerning this clonotype: The junction departs from germline at one end; a sequencing error may be responsible. This chain joins TRBV12-3 or TRBV12-4 and TRBJ2-5; 9 nucleotides align to TRBD2. The CDR3 has 16 amino acids. CDR3 protein: CASSLGLALERETQYF. In nucleotides, the CDR3 is TGTGCCAGCAGCTTAGGACTAGCGCTTGAGAGGGAGACCCAGTACTTC.

This clonotype was recorded many times. V usage is TRBV7-2 and J usage is TRBJ1-5, with D unclear. The CDR3 length is 16 residues. Germline V lookup: CDR1 SGHTA, CDR2 FQGNSA. V dropped 2 bases and J dropped 2 bases, with 13 bases sitting between them. CDR3 sequence reads: CASSLSGFVRNQPQHF. For the CDR3, the DNA is TGTGCCAGCAGCTTATCTGGGTTTGTTCGCAATCAGCCCCAGCATTTT.

This clonotype was seen more than once but under ten times. The V gene is TRBV5-1, the J gene TRBJ2-2; weak D call: TRBD1 (5 bases). The CDR3 runs to 14 residues. V was trimmed by 2 bases and J by 6 bases, leaving 11 bases between them. CDR1 is SGHRS and CDR2 is YFSETQ in the germline V gene. Here the CDR3 reads CASSLFRAAGELFF. CDR3 coding DNA: TGCGCCAGCAGCTTATTCAGGGCAGCCGGGGAGCTGTTTTTT.